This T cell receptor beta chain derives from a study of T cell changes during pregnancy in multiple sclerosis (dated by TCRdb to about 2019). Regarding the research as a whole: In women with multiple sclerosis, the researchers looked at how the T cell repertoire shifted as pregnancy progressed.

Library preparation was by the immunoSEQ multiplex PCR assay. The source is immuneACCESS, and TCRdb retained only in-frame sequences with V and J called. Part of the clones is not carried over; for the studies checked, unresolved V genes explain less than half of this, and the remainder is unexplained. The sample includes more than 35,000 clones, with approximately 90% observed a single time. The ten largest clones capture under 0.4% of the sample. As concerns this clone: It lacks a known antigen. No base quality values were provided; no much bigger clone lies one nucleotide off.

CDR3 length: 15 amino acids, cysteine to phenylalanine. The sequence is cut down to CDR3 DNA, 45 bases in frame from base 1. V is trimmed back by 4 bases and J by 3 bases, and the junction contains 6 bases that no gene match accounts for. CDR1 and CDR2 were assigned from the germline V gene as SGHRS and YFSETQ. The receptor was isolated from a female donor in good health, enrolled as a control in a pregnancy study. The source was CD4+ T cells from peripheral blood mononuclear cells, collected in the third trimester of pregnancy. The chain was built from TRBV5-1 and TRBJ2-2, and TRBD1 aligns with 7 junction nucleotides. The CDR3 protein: CASSRDRVDTGELFF. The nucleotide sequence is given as TGCGCCAGCAGCCGAGACAGGGTAGACACCGGGGAGCTGTTTTTT. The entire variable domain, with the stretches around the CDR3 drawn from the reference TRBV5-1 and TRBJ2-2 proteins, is KAGVTQTPRYLIKTRGQQVTLSCSPISGHRSVSWYQQTPGQGLQFLFEYFSETQRNKGNFPGRFSGRQFSNSRSEMNVSTLELGDSALYLCASSRDRVDTGELFFGEGSRLTVL.